Listed below are T cell receptor beta chains from one sample, sequenced in a study of cytomegalovirus exposure and HLA in healthy donors. The assay was immunoSEQ multiplex PCR, and TCRdb's table has in-frame clones only and misses some. The table includes fewer than 150,000 clones, about 79% detected once. Sequenced: PBMCs. These receptors were obtained from a male donor in good health and CMV-seronegative. The CDR3 runs from the conserved cysteine through the conserved F or W. The D gene is left open where the match is weak. Rows may omit the clone size; those that give it use once, few, many or a size class.

-	TRBV7-9	TRBJ2-5	15	-	CASSLGSSGQETQYF	TGTGCCAGCAGCTTAGGTTCTTCAGGGCAAGAGACCCAGTACTTC
-	TRBV19	TRBJ2-1	16	TRBD1	CASSKTGTGNYNEQFF	TGTGCCAGTAGTAAGACCGGGACAGGGAATTACAATGAGCAGTTCTTC
once	TRBV18	TRBJ1-5	15	-	CASSPYPGLKQPQHF	TGTGCCAGCTCACCTTACCCGGGACTGAAGCAGCCCCAGCATTTT
-	TRBV5-6	TRBJ1-5	17	TRBD1	CASSPEPNRGPLRPQHF	TGTGCCAGCAGCCCAGAACCGAACAGGGGACCTTTGAGACCCCAGCATTTT
-	TRBV6-6	TRBJ2-1	13	-	CASRPSGDGEQFF	TGTGCCAGCAGGCCTTCAGGGGATGGTGAGCAGTTCTTC
-	TRBV2	TRBJ2-5	14	-	CASRGGLSQETQYF	TGTGCCAGCAGGGGGGGACTGTCCCAAGAGACCCAGTACTTC
-	TRBV19	TRBJ1-5	14	-	CASNDPSIYQPQHF	TGTGCCAGTAATGACCCTAGTATTTATCAGCCCCAGCATTTT
-	TRBV4-2	TRBJ2-4	14	-	CASSQAQAVNIQYF	TGTGCCAGCAGCCAAGCTCAAGCGGTAAACATTCAGTACTTC
-	TRBV4-1	TRBJ2-1	17	TRBD2	CASSPPYLAGEINEQFF	TGCGCCAGCAGCCCACCATACCTAGCGGGAGAGATCAATGAGCAGTTCTTC
-	TRBV13	TRBJ2-4	16	-	CASSYQGWAAKNIQYF	TGTGCCAGCAGCTACCAGGGATGGGCAGCCAAAAACATTCAGTACTTC
-	TRBV27	TRBJ2-2	14	TRBD2	CASRERGAWGGLFF	TGTGCCAGCAGAGAGCGGGGGGCCTGGGGGGGGCTGTTTTTT
few	TRBV19	TRBJ1-2	21	-	CASSIERRRWVRVGLSYGYTF	TGTGCCAGTAGTATTGAGCGTCGCCGGTGGGTCAGAGTGGGGCTAAGCTATGGCTACACCTTC
-	TRBV29-1	TRBJ1-2	13	-	CSVLSAIDYGYTF	TGCAGCGTTCTATCCGCGATTGACTATGGCTACACCTTC
-	TRBV5-5	TRBJ2-5	15	TRBD1	CASSVRTGAMETQYF	TGTGCCAGCAGCGTAAGGACAGGGGCTATGGAGACCCAGTACTTC
-	TRBV25-1	TRBJ2-3	14	-	CASSVELASDTQYF	TGTGCCAGCAGTGTAGAGCTAGCGAGTGATACGCAGTATTTT
-	TRBV27	TRBJ1-3	14	-	CASSPGISGNTIYF	TGTGCCAGCAGCCCCGGGATCTCTGGAAACACCATATATTTT
few	TRBV6-5	TRBJ2-1	13	-	CASSSPGLREQFF	TGTGCCAGCAGTTCCCCGGGACTTCGTGAGCAGTTCTTC
-	TRBV5-6	TRBJ1-2	12	-	CASSPGTYGYTF	TGTGCCAGCAGCCCGGGGACATATGGCTACACCTTC
-	TRBV12-5	TRBJ2-5	16	-	CASGYPAGQAGETQYF	TGTGCTAGTGGTTACCCGGCGGGGCAGGCGGGAGAGACCCAGTACTTC
-	TRBV18	TRBJ1-5	19	TRBD1	CASSPLGQGINGKGQPQHF	TGTGCCAGCTCACCGCTCGGACAGGGCATTAACGGGAAAGGTCAGCCCCAGCATTTT
-	TRBV30	TRBJ2-7	14	-	CASVGTQEPTGRYF	TGTGCCTCCGTAGGAACCCAAGAGCCGACAGGTCGGTACTTC
-	TRBV30	TRBJ2-5	14	TRBD1	CAWGTTGGGETQYF	TGTGCCTGGGGTACCACAGGGGGCGGAGAGACCCAGTACTTC
few	TRBV5-1	TRBJ2-7	15	TRBD1	CTTQTPGQGVVEQYF	TGTACAACACAGACCCCGGGACAGGGGGTTGTCGAGCAGTACTTC
-	TRBV7-2	TRBJ2-7	14	-	CASSYAGAGYEQYF	TGTGCCAGCAGCTATGCAGGGGCGGGCTACGAGCAGTACTTC
-	TRBV7-2	TRBJ2-3	16	TRBD1	CASRTGTGYSADTQYF	TGTGCCAGCAGGACCGGGACAGGGTATTCAGCAGATACGCAGTATTTT
-	TRBV7-9	TRBJ1-4	14	-	CASSQSRTNEKLFF	TGTGCCAGCAGCCAAAGTCGGACTAATGAAAAACTGTTTTTT
-	TRBV27	TRBJ2-5	13	-	CASSASLPGTQYF	TGTGCCAGCAGTGCCAGCCTACCGGGGACCCAGTACTTC
-	TRBV7-2	TRBJ1-2	14	TRBD1	CASSATGGPYGYTF	TGTGCCAGCAGCGCAACAGGGGGGCCATATGGCTACACCTTC
-	TRBV6-4	TRBJ1-2	15	TRBD1	CASSRDREGFDGYTF	TGTGCCAGCAGTAGGGACAGGGAGGGATTTGATGGCTACACCTTC
-	TRBV4-1	TRBJ2-1	11	-	CASSLSSEQFF	TGCGCCAGCAGCCTGTCGAGTGAGCAGTTCTTC
-	TRBV5-1	TRBJ1-1	15	-	CASSPGAGWPTEAFF	TGCGCCAGCAGCCCAGGGGCAGGTTGGCCCACTGAAGCTTTCTTT
-	TRBV4-1	TRBJ2-7	15	TRBD1	CASSPPDRGFDEQYF	TGCGCCAGCAGCCCGCCGGACAGGGGGTTCGACGAGCAGTACTTC
-	TRBV4-2	TRBJ2-5	16	TRBD1	CASSLRDRGLGWSQYF	TGTGCCAGCAGCTTACGGGACAGGGGGCTCGGATGGTCCCAGTACTTC
once	TRBV5-8	TRBJ2-7	14	-	CVSCTGAVYYEQYF	TGTGTCAGCTGTACCGGCGCGGTATACTACGAGCAGTACTTC
-	TRBV29-1	TRBJ1-1	12	TRBD1	CSAEGARTEAFF	TGCAGCGCTGAGGGGGCGCGCACTGAAGCTTTCTTT
-	TRBV4-1	TRBJ1-2	15	TRBD1	CASSQGSQGARGYTF	TGCGCCAGCAGCCAAGGTAGCCAGGGGGCGAGGGGCTACACCTTC
-	TRBV23-1	TRBJ1-4	15	TRBD1	CASSLRQGVNEKLFF	TGCGCCAGCAGTCTCCGACAGGGGGTGAACGAAAAACTGTTTTTT
-	TRBV4-1	TRBJ1-5	17	-	CASSHLAGTASNQPQHF	TGCGCCAGCAGCCATCTGGCCGGGACTGCTAGCAATCAGCCCCAGCATTTT
few	TRBV5-4	TRBJ2-7	15	-	CASSLKDGSSYEQYF	TGTGCCAGCAGCCTAAAGGACGGGAGCTCCTACGAGCAGTACTTC
few	TRBV6-4	TRBJ2-3	15	TRBD2	CASRGLAGTTDTQYF	TGTGCCAGCAGGGGACTAGCGGGAACCACAGATACGCAGTATTTT
many	TRBV10-3	TRBJ2-1	16	TRBD2	CAISESEGLAGGGQFF	TGTGCCATCAGTGAGTCAGAGGGACTAGCGGGAGGCGGGCAGTTCTTC
-	TRBV5-1	TRBJ1-4	14	-	CASSLERGNEKLFF	TGCGCCAGCAGCTTGGAACGAGGGAACGAAAAACTGTTTTTT
few	TRBV5-4	TRBJ2-1	13	-	CASSLRGGNEQFF	TGTGCCAGCAGCTTGAGAGGAGGGAATGAGCAGTTCTTC
-	TRBV23-1	TRBJ1-4	17	TRBD1	CASSQSPRTGWNEKLFF	TGCGCCAGCAGTCAATCTCCCCGGACAGGCTGGAATGAAAAACTGTTTTTT
-	TRBV29-1	TRBJ2-7	12	-	CSVVAAPGEQYF	TGCAGCGTTGTGGCAGCCCCGGGGGAGCAGTACTTC
-	TRBV7-6	TRBJ2-1	13	-	CASSRTTYNEQFF	TGTGCCAGCAGCCGGACTACCTACAATGAGCAGTTCTTC